This TCR beta chain derives from a study of T-cell memory formation after mild COVID-19. Points from the study as a whole: Among CD4+ contracting clones, most were CM and EM, and CD8+ ones EMRA. Day 15 to 85 contracting clones showed balanced CD4/CD8; later expanders leaned CD4+.

CDR1 is LGHNA and CDR2 is YNFKEQ in the germline V gene. Trimming shortened V by 3 bases and J by 5 bases, and 14 bases separated the two germline ends. The CDR3 covers 15 residues. TCRdb redid the calling of the 5' RACE reads with MiXCR, one entry per CDR3 protein. The sample consists of a few hundred thousand distinct CDR3 sequences, about 15% of them appearing once. This clonotype was counted only a few times. The antigen is not known. The TCR comes from a man in his late teens or twenties who had mild COVID-19 (a few samples of this study predate the infection). Cell type and time point are not known. The chain recombines TRBV4-2 with TRBJ2-1; D is possibly TRBD2 (5 bases). The sequencing sample was made of PBMCs or a T cell subset sorted from them (not recorded which). This chain's CDR3 is CASSQPDFSDNEQFF. Written as DNA, the CDR3 is TGTGCCAGCAGCCAGCCGGACTTTTCAGACAATGAGCAGTTCTTC.